Sequencing of this T cell receptor (beta chain) was carried out in a study of Graves' ophthalmopathy and Graves' hyperthyroidism. CDR3 regions of TCR beta were amplified from RNA transcripts. The workflow started with a first-round RT-PCR run with HTBI primers and then moved on to a second-round multiplex PCR. TCRdb re-analysed the multiplex PCR reads in MiXCR, keeping a single row per CDR3 protein. Here the sample spans under 800,000 distinct CDR3 sequences, around a fifth being singletons. The germline V gene has CDR1 DFQATT and CDR2 SNEGSKA (reference sequence). V shed 3 bases, J shed 5 bases, and the junction held 16 bases outside the gene matches. The CDR3 is 16 amino acids. Many counts were recorded for this clonotype. Patients were excluded if they had other autoimmune diseases or uncontrolled infections, and likewise if pregnancy or lactation applied. The PBMCs used were ones drawn from approximately 10 ml of fresh peripheral blood.

The source material was peripheral blood. The clonotype was recovered from a woman between 18 and 29 years old with stable Graves' hyperthyroidism. Some clones in this sample may be carry-over from other donors' samples. The J gene is TRBJ2-7, the V gene TRBV20-1; 7 bases map to TRBD1. The CDR3 reads CSASRALTGALDEQYF. The CDR3 region has the DNA TGCAGTGCTAGTAGGGCTTTAACAGGGGCCTTGGACGAGCAGTACTTC.